This is a list of T cell receptor beta chains from one sample in a study of cytomegalovirus exposure and HLA in healthy donors. Method: immunoSEQ multiplex PCR; TCRdb's copy keeps in-frame clones and lacks some. The sample carries 150,000 to 200,000 clones, roughly 79% recorded once. Sequenced: PBMCs. The receptors shown here come from a woman aged 25-40 years in good health and CMV-seropositive. Both conserved end residues are part of each CDR3. Each record gives: V gene, D gene, clone size, J gene, CDR3 DNA, CDR3 protein. D genes are given only for firm matches. The listing skips clone size in some rows; elsewhere it reads once, few, many or a size class.

TRBV7-2	-	once	TRBJ1-2	TGTGCCAGCAGCTTGGGGCCCCTCAACTATGGCTACACCTTC	CASSLGPLNYGYTF
TRBV7-2	TRBD2	-	TRBJ2-7	TGTGCCAGCAGCCCCCACGGGGGAGGGCTCGGAGAGCAGTACTTC	CASSPHGGGLGEQYF
TRBV18	TRBD1	once	TRBJ2-7	TGTGCCAGCTCATCGGACAGGTACGAGCAGTACTTC	CASSSDRYEQYF
TRBV5-1	-	-	TRBJ2-4	TGCGCCAGCAGCTCCCAGCGGGACATTCAGTACTTC	CASSSQRDIQYF
TRBV7-2	-	-	TRBJ1-2	TGTGCCAGCAGCCTACAGGAAAGGGGCGGCTACACCTTC	CASSLQERGGYTF
TRBV21-1	-	-	TRBJ2-7	TGTGCCAGCAGCAATCCGTCGGGACTAGCGCGCTACGAGCAGTACTTC	CASSNPSGLARYEQYF
TRBV4-3	-	once	TRBJ2-1	TGCGCCAGCAGCCAAGGAGGGGGGGGCTTCAATGAGCAGTTCTTC	CASSQGGGGFNEQFF
TRBV10-2	-	-	TRBJ2-5	TGCGCCAGTGGGGGGTTGCAAGAGACCCAGTACTTC	CASGGLQETQYF
TRBV2	TRBD1	-	TRBJ1-5	TGTGCCAGCAGCCCCATACAGGGGGGAAATCAGCCCCAGCATTTT	CASSPIQGGNQPQHF
TRBV30	-	-	TRBJ2-1	TGTGCCTGGAGTGTACTGTTACCCCAGACGGGTGTCGATGAGCAGTTCTTC	CAWSVLLPQTGVDEQFF
TRBV5-8	-	-	TRBJ2-1	TGTGCCAGCAGCTTGGAGGAGCTTATCAATGAGCAGTTCTTC	CASSLEELINEQFF
TRBV15	TRBD1	-	TRBJ1-1	TGTGCCACCAGCAGAGTAACAGGGGTAGGTAACACTGAAGCTTTCTTT	CATSRVTGVGNTEAFF
TRBV28	-	-	TRBJ1-1	TGTGCCAGCAGTGAACTGGTCTTTGAAGCTTTCTTT	CASSELVFEAFF
TRBV29-1	-	-	TRBJ2-4	TGCAGCGTTAGCACCGGGACCAAAAACATTCAGTACTTC	CSVSTGTKNIQYF
TRBV28	-	-	TRBJ1-1	TGTGCCAGCACCTTATCAGGGAACACTGAAGCTTTCTTT	CASTLSGNTEAFF
TRBV18	TRBD1	-	TRBJ2-7	TGTGCCAGCTCAGCATCCTTTAGGGACAGGGTGGACGAGCAGTACTTC	CASSASFRDRVDEQYF
TRBV6-6	-	-	TRBJ1-4	TGTGCCAGCAGTTACGGCCGGGCTAATGAAAAACTGTTTTTT	CASSYGRANEKLFF
TRBV6-5	-	-	TRBJ1-1	TGTGCCAGCAGTTATTTGCCAGGGAAGGCGAACACTGAAGCTTTCTTT	CASSYLPGKANTEAFF
TRBV2	-	-	TRBJ1-1	TGTGCCAGCAGTGCTTTGACAGGGAACACTGAAGCTTTCTTT	CASSALTGNTEAFF
TRBV5-4	TRBD1	-	TRBJ1-1	TGTGCCAGCAGCTCGCCCCTGATCCTAGACAGGGTAAGGAACACTGAAGCTTTCTTT	CASSSPLILDRVRNTEAFF
TRBV5-1	-	-	TRBJ1-1	TGCGCCAGCAGCTTGACACAAAAATCAGGGAATACTGAAGCTTTCTTT	CASSLTQKSGNTEAFF
TRBV10-3	-	-	TRBJ1-5	TGTGCCATCAGTGCCAGGGATGAGCCCCAGCATTTT	CAISARDEPQHF
TRBV29-1	-	-	TRBJ2-3	TGCAGCGTTCGACGGGTCCCCGAAGAGGGCACAGATACGCAGTATTTT	CSVRRVPEEGTDTQYF
TRBV7-9	TRBD1	-	TRBJ1-1	TGTGCCAGCAGGGACAGGAAAACGGACACTGAAGCTTTCTTT	CASRDRKTDTEAFF
TRBV25-1	-	-	TRBJ1-1	TGTGCCAGCAGCCAGGGGTCGAACACTGAAGCTTTCTTT	CASSQGSNTEAFF
TRBV6-5	-	-	TRBJ2-1	TGTGCCAGCAGGAGGGAATATTACAATGAGCAGTTCTTC	CASRREYYNEQFF
TRBV7-9	TRBD2	-	TRBJ2-1	TGTGCCAGCAGCCCACCGACTAGCGGGGACAATGAGCAGTTCTTC	CASSPPTSGDNEQFF
TRBV7-9	-	-	TRBJ1-3	TGTGCCAGCAGCTTACGGGAGCTCTCTGGAAACGCCATATATTTT	CASSLRELSGNAIYF
TRBV19	-	-	TRBJ1-5	TGTGCCAGTAGATTCACAGGGTCGAGCAATCAGCCCCAGCATTTT	CASRFTGSSNQPQHF
TRBV30	TRBD1	-	TRBJ2-3	TGTGCCTGGAGGGGGACAGGGGGTCGGGATACGCAGTATTTT	CAWRGTGGRDTQYF
TRBV9	TRBD1	-	TRBJ2-5	TGTGCCAGCAGCGCATGGGGACAGCAACAAGAGACCCAGTACTTC	CASSAWGQQQETQYF
TRBV6-1	-	-	TRBJ1-2	TGTGCCGGGGGCGCAGGGGTCGACTATGGCTACACCTTC	CAGGAGVDYGYTF
TRBV30	-	-	TRBJ2-7	TGTGCCTGGACCCGAGGGGGGGCGCAGGTAGGGCAGTACTTC	CAWTRGGAQVGQYF
TRBV18	TRBD1	-	TRBJ1-2	TGTGCCAGCTCACCACGCCAGGGCCAGGGGGCCCGGGTGGATGGCTACACCTTC	CASSPRQGQGARVDGYTF
TRBV14	-	-	TRBJ2-1	TGTGCCAGCAGCCAAGAAAGCGGGCGTCCACGTGTCTTC	CASSQESGRPRVF
TRBV28	-	-	TRBJ2-7	TGTGCCAGCAGGAACCAGGGGATCGGCCGCGCCTACGAGCAGTACTTC	CASRNQGIGRAYEQYF
TRBV10-1	TRBD2	-	TRBJ2-1	TGCGCCAGCAGTGAGGGACTAGCGGGAGTCACTGAGCAGTTCTTC	CASSEGLAGVTEQFF
TRBV9	-	-	TRBJ2-3	TGTGCCAGCAGCGCAGGGGATACGCAGTATTTT	CASSAGDTQYF
TRBV7-2	TRBD1	-	TRBJ1-5	TGTGCCAGCAGCTTTTACGGGACAGGGAATGAGCCCCAGCATTTT	CASSFYGTGNEPQHF
TRBV7-9	-	-	TRBJ1-4	TGTGCCAGCAGCTTATCAGGGTCGGATGAAAAACTGTTTTTT	CASSLSGSDEKLFF
TRBV18	TRBD2	once	TRBJ2-3	TGTGCCAGCTCACCAAGGGCGGGGGGGCCGGATACGCAGTATTTT	CASSPRAGGPDTQYF
TRBV28	TRBD2	few	TRBJ2-7	TGTGCCAGCAGTTTTGCTAGCGGGGGGACCTACGAGCAGTACTTC	CASSFASGGTYEQYF
TRBV10-1	-	-	TRBJ1-4	TGCGCCAGCAGTGAGCCCCAGGGGTCAACTAATGAAAAACTGTTTTTT	CASSEPQGSTNEKLFF
TRBV7-9	-	-	TRBJ2-1	TGTGCCAGCAGCTTTACCGGGAGAATGGAGAATGAGCAGTTCTTC	CASSFTGRMENEQFF
TRBV2	TRBD2	-	TRBJ2-1	TGTGCCAGCAGTGATAGCGGGAGGTGGGACAATGAGCAGTTCTTC	CASSDSGRWDNEQFF
TRBV2	-	-	TRBJ1-1	TGTGCCAGCAGCCAGGGGATGAACACTGAAGCTTTCTTT	CASSQGMNTEAFF
TRBV29-1	-	few	TRBJ1-1	TGCAGCGTGTTGGGAGTACATTTGAACACTGAAGCTTTCTTT	CSVLGVHLNTEAFF
TRBV19	-	-	TRBJ1-2	TGTGCCAGTAGTAACTCACAGGTAGCGGCCTATGGCTACACCTTC	CASSNSQVAAYGYTF
TRBV11-3	-	-	TRBJ2-2	TGTGCCAGCAGCCGGTCACTAGGAAGTGGCGGGGAGCTGTTTTTT	CASSRSLGSGGELFF
TRBV5-1	-	once	TRBJ1-5	TGCGCCAGCAGCTTAGGACAGAGCGGCAATCAGCCCCAGCATTTT	CASSLGQSGNQPQHF
TRBV10-2	TRBD2	-	TRBJ2-7	TGCGCCAGCAGTGCCGGGGAGGGCGAGCAGTACTTC	CASSAGEGEQYF
TRBV4-1	TRBD1	-	TRBJ1-2	TGCGCCAGCAGCCATCAAGACAGGGAAAGATATGGCTACACCTTC	CASSHQDRERYGYTF
TRBV7-9	-	-	TRBJ1-1	TGTGCCAGCAGCTTAGTTGGGAGGCCCACTGAAGCTTTCTTT	CASSLVGRPTEAFF
TRBV19	-	-	TRBJ2-2	TGTGCCAGTAGGGACAACTTGAACACCGGGGAGCTGTTTTTT	CASRDNLNTGELFF